The 24 T cell receptor beta chains given below trace back to one sample, sequenced in a study of cytomegalovirus exposure and HLA in healthy donors. The PCR was carried out with 60 Vbeta primers and 13 Jbeta primers. Sequencing was performed with immunoSEQ multiplex PCR; in TCRdb, only in-frame clones are kept and a portion is missing. The repertoire holds about 84,000 clones, with approximately 78% as singletons. The specimen was PBMCs. The receptors were sampled from a male donor in good health and CMV-seropositive.

A single count supports this clone. The sample has other DNA sequences that encode this CDR3 too. The chain carries TRBV28 and TRBJ2-7; D gene ambiguous. Germline CDR1 reads MDHEN; CDR2 reads SYDVKM. The CDR3 spans 11 residues. V was trimmed by 4 bases and J by 2 bases, leaving 3 bases between them. This CDR3 is CASSSTYEQYF. For the CDR3, the DNA is TGTGCCAGCAGTTCAACCTACGAGCAGTACTTC.

The chain employs TRBV4-1 and TRBJ1-2; D not certain. The V gene's germline CDR1 is MGHRA and CDR2 YSYEKL. CDR3 length: 13 amino acids. V was shortened by 0 bases and J by 5 bases, with 7 bases between the two germline ends. CDR3 in amino acids: CASSQELQYGYTF. CDR3 coding DNA: TGCGCCAGCAGCCAAGAGTTGCAGTATGGCTACACCTTC.

This chain links TRBV30 with TRBJ2-7; 7 bases are a match to TRBD2. After removal of 0 bases from V and 5 bases from J, the junction contained 7 bases not matched to a gene. CDR3 length: 14 residues. Germline V CDR1 and CDR2: GTSNPN, SVGIG (reference sequence). The CDR3, as DNA: TGTGCCTGGAGTGTGGGCGGGAGTATCAACGAGCAGTACTTC. This encodes CAWSVGGSINEQYF.

V is TRBV7-8 and J is TRBJ2-7, with 8 bases aligning to TRBD2. Trimming cost V 1 base and J 2 bases; bases outside gene matches: 7. Germline CDR1 and CDR2: SGHVS and FQNEAQ. The CDR3 spans 16 residues. CDR3 in amino acids: CASSLEGRLAPYEQYF. DNA of the CDR3: TGTGCCAGCAGCTTAGAGGGGAGACTAGCGCCCTACGAGCAGTACTTC.

This rearrangement joins TRBV14 to TRBJ1-5; D unresolved. Trimming removed 3 bases at V and 3 bases at J, with 21 bases between. Germline V gene lookup returns CDR1 SGHDN and CDR2 FVKESK. CDR3 size: 18 residues. CDR3 nucleotides: TGTGCCAGCAGCCAGGTTCAGCCAGACAACACCTTCAATCAGCCCCAGCATTTT. Translated, it gives CASSQVQPDNTFNQPQHF. Looking up the rest from reference TRBV14 and TRBJ1-5 gives the full variable domain: EAGVTQFPSHSVIEKGQTVTLRCDPISGHDNLYWYRRVMGKEIKFLLHFVKESKQDESGMPNNRFLAERTGGTYSTLKVQPAELEDSGVYFCASSQVQPDNTFNQPQHFGDGTRLSIL.

Here the CDR3 DNA reads TGTGCCAGCCGTAGGGACAGGTCTTCCCAGTACTTC. Encoded protein: CASRRDRSSQYF. This chain uses TRBV6-1 with TRBJ2-5; 8 bases line up with TRBD1. V was clipped by 8 bases and J by 9 bases; unmatched bases: 8. The CDR3 has 12 amino acids. Germline values: CDR1 MNHNS, CDR2 SASEGT.

This chain's CDR3 is CATSREPGTNEQFF. The CDR3 DNA is TGTGCCACCAGCAGAGAACCAGGAACGAATGAGCAGTTCTTC. This sequence joins TRBV15 and TRBJ2-1; D is undetermined. This CDR3 is built from 14 residues. V dropped 0 bases and J dropped 7 bases, with 10 bases sitting between them. Germline loops: CDR1 LNHNV, CDR2 YYDKDF (reference sequence).

The chain joins TRBV25-1 to TRBJ2-2, with 12 nucleotides matching TRBD2. Trimming cost V 3 bases and J 5 bases; bases outside gene matches: 7. The CDR3 is made up of 17 amino acids. Per germline, CDR1 MGHDK and CDR2 SYGVNS. CDR3 protein: CASSEETSGSGTGELFF. The CDR3 DNA reads TGTGCCAGCAGTGAGGAGACTAGCGGGAGCGGTACCGGGGAGCTGTTTTTT.

The rearrangement joins TRBV15 to TRBJ2-2, with 8 bases identical to TRBD1. The germline V gene has CDR1 LNHNV and CDR2 YYDKDF (reference sequence). The V and J ends lost 0 bases and 2 bases, in that order; junction bases with no gene match: 5. The length of the CDR3 is 17 residues. CDR3 residues: CATSRDPGTGNTGELFF. Written as DNA, the CDR3 is TGTGCCACCAGCAGAGATCCGGGGACAGGAAACACCGGGGAGCTGTTTTTT.

This clone appeared a few times. This chain uses TRBV30 with TRBJ2-1; 7 nucleotides match TRBD2. The V and J ends lost 1 base and 8 bases, in that order; junction bases with no gene match: 2. The V gene's germline CDR1 is GTSNPN and CDR2 SVGIG (reference sequence). The CDR3 totals 12 residues. The CDR3: CAWSGGSDEQFF. In DNA, the CDR3 is TGTGCCTGGAGTGGCGGGAGTGATGAGCAGTTCTTC.

J is TRBJ2-7 and V is TRBV5-1, with 9 bases matching TRBD2. V shed 3 bases, J shed 9 bases, and the junction held 13 bases outside the gene matches. CDR1 is SGHRS and CDR2 is YFSETQ in the germline V gene. This CDR3 has 15 amino acids. The CDR3, as DNA: TGCGCCAGCAGCTCAAGTTGGATTTCAGCGGGAGGGCAGTACTTC. Its translation is CASSSSWISAGGQYF.

V gene TRBV29-1 combines with J gene TRBJ1-1, with 9 nucleotides matching TRBD1. Trimming took 2 bases from V and 4 from J; bases not matched to a gene: 5. From germline, CDR1 is SQVTM and CDR2 ANQGSEA. The CDR3 spans 14 residues. The CDR3 bases are TGCAGCGTTGAAATCCCACAGGGGGCCACTGAAGCTTTCTTT. Its protein product is CSVEIPQGATEAFF.

This chain connects TRBV6-1 to TRBJ2-7, with TRBD2 matching over 9 bases. Trimming at V came to 6 bases and at J to 4 bases, leaving 7 bases not matched to a gene. Germline V gene sequence: CDR1 MNHNS, CDR2 SASEGT. CDR3 length: 14 amino acids. Written as DNA, the CDR3 is TGTGCCAGCAGCCATAGCGGGAGAGGGTACGAGCAGTACTTC. Translated, it gives CASSHSGRGYEQYF.

The chain is built from TRBV5-1 and TRBJ2-1, with 9 bases identical to TRBD2. The CDR3 extends over 15 amino acids. Germline V gene lookup returns CDR1 SGHRS and CDR2 YFSETQ. The J segment lost 6 bases and the V segment lost 4 bases, leaving 8 bases of the junction unmatched. The CDR3 coding sequence is TGCGCCAGCAGCCCTCTAGCGGGATACCCCAATGAGCAGTTCTTC. This translates into CASSPLAGYPNEQFF.

The chain combines TRBV28 with TRBJ1-1; no clear D. Trimming took 4 bases from V and 2 from J, leaving 11 bases between them. The CDR3 spans 14 residues. CDR1 and CDR2 from the germline V gene are MDHEN and SYDVKM. As DNA, the CDR3 is TGTGCCAGCAGTTCCGTCGGGAGAAACACTGAAGCTTTCTTT. Protein sequence: CASSSVGRNTEAFF.

The genes are TRBV27 and TRBJ1-1; D call uncertain. V was pared by 6 bases and J by 2 bases, with 13 bases between. This CDR3 is built from 14 residues. Germline V gene sequence: CDR1 MNHEY, CDR2 SMNVEV (reference sequence). CDR3 DNA: TGTGCCAGCAGCAGCCAGAGGCCCAACACTGAAGCTTTCTTT. It codes for CASSSQRPNTEAFF.

The chain employs TRBV7-3 and TRBJ1-1; 8 nucleotides line up with TRBD1. CDR1 is SGHTA, CDR2 FQGTGA, per germline. The CDR3 length is 14 residues. Trimming cost V 5 bases and J 4 bases; bases outside gene matches: 6. The CDR3 reads CASSPNRGSTEAFF. DNA of the CDR3: TGTGCCAGCAGCCCTAACAGGGGGAGCACTGAAGCTTTCTTT. Using reference TRBV7-3 and TRBJ1-1 for the parts outside the CDR3, the full variable domain is GAGVSQTPSNKVTEKGKYVELRCDPISGHTALYWYRQSLGQGPEFLIYFQGTGAADDSGLPNDRFFAVRPEGSVSTLKIQRTERGDSAVYLCASSPNRGSTEAFFGQGTRLTVV.

This rearrangement joins TRBV11-1 to TRBJ2-7; 10 positions agree with TRBD2. Trimming at V came to 5 bases and at J to 3 bases, leaving 7 bases not matched to a gene. CDR1 and CDR2 from the germline V gene are SGHAT and FQDESV (reference sequence). The CDR3 totals 15 residues. DNA of the CDR3: TGTGCCAGCAGCGTGGGACTAGCGTTACTCTACGAGCAGTACTTC. Its translation: CASSVGLALLYEQYF. Full variable domain (outside the CDR3, taken from reference TRBV11-1 and TRBJ2-7): EAEVAQSPRYKITEKSQAVAFWCDPISGHATLYWYRQILGQGPELLVQFQDESVVDDSQLPKDRFSAERLKGVDSTLKIQPAELGDSAMYLCASSVGLALLYEQYFGPGTRLTVT.

About this clone: Other DNA sequences of this sample code for an identical CDR3. This chain connects TRBV30 to TRBJ2-5; the D gene is possibly TRBD1 (6 bases). The CDR3 is made up of 12 amino acids. The V end lost 1 base, the J end lost 5 bases, and 8 bases lay between the germline ends. In germline, CDR1 is GTSNPN, CDR2 SVGIG (reference sequence). The CDR3 is CAWSGQGETQYF. CDR3 DNA sequence: TGTGCCTGGAGTGGGCAGGGGGAGACCCAGTACTTC.

The rearrangement uses TRBV4-2 and TRBJ1-1; tentatively, D is TRBD1 (5 bases). Germline values: CDR1 LGHNA, CDR2 YNFKEQ. This CDR3 is built from 15 residues. Trimming pared 0 bases from V and 1 base from J, leaving 9 bases between. The DNA of the CDR3 is TGTGCCAGCAGCCAAGAGGGCAGGGCGAACACTGAAGCTTTCTTT. Its translation: CASSQEGRANTEAFF.

CDR3 nucleotide sequence: TGTGCCAGCGGACCCTCGGAGCGGTACTCCTACGAGCAGTACTTC. It translates to CASGPSERYSYEQYF. The chain is built from TRBV28 and TRBJ2-7; perhaps TRBD2 as D (5 bases). Germline loops: CDR1 MDHEN, CDR2 SYDVKM. The V end was cut by 8 bases, the J end by 0 bases, with 17 bases between. The CDR3 consists of 15 residues.

V and J are TRBV7-2 and TRBJ2-1; 9 bases agree with TRBD1. This CDR3 region has 15 residues. In germline, CDR1 is SGHTA, CDR2 FQGNSA. V was clipped by 7 bases and J by 4 bases; unmatched bases: 8. The CDR3, as DNA: TGTGCCAGCACCCGTGACAGGGGGGGATACAATGAGCAGTTCTTC. It yields the protein CASTRDRGGYNEQFF. The whole variable domain, filled in from reference TRBV7-2 and TRBJ2-1, reads GAGVSQSPSNKVTEKGKDVELRCDPISGHTALYWYRQSLGQGLEFLIYFQGNSAPDKSGLPSDRFSAERTGGSVSTLTIQRTQQEDSAVYLCASTRDRGGYNEQFFGPGTRLTVL.

The CDR3 DNA reads TGTGCCACCGGGACAGCAATCACTAACTATGGCTACACCTTC. This sequence encodes CATGTAITNYGYTF. This chain joins TRBV28 and TRBJ1-2; TRBD1 matches 7 bases. Trimming cost V 10 bases and J 0 bases; bases outside gene matches: 8. The germline CDR1 and CDR2 sequences are MDHEN and SYDVKM. The CDR3 is 14 residues long.

The chain has TRBV23-1 and TRBJ2-7, with D perhaps matching TRBD1 (6 bases). TRBV23-1 is known as an ORF, though its function is uncertain. The CDR3 has 13 amino acids. Trimming removed 8 bases from V and 2 bases from J, with 13 bases in between. CDR3 bases: TGCGCCAGCCGTACAGGGCCGCCCTACGAGCAGTACTTC. This gives the protein CASRTGPPYEQYF.